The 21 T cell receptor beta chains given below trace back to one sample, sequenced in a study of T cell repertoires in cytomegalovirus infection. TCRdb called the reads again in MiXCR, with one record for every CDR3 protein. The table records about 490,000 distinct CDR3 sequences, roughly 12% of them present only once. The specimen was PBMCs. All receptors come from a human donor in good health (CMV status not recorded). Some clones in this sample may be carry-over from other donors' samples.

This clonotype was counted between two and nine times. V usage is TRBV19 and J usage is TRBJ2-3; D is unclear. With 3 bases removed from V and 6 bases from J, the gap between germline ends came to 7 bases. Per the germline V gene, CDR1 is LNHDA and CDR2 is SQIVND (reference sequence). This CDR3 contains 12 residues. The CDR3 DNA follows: TGTGCCAGTAGTATCTACGGGGATACGCAGTATTTT. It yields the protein CASSIYGDTQYF.

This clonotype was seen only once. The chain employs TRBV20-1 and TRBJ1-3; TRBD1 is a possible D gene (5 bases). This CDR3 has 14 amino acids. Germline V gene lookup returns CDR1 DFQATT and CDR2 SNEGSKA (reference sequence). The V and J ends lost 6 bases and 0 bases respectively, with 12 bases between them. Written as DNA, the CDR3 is TGCAGTGCGCTGGGACCGAGCTCTGGAAACACCATATATTTT. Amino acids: CSALGPSSGNTIYF.

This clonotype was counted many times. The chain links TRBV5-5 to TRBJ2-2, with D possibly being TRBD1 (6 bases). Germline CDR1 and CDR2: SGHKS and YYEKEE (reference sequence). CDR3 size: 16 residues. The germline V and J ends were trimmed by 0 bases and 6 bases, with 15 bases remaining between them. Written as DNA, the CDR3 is TGTGCCAGCAGCTTGGAGGCAGGGGTGGTACCCGGGGAGCTGTTTTTT. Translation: CASSLEAGVVPGELFF.

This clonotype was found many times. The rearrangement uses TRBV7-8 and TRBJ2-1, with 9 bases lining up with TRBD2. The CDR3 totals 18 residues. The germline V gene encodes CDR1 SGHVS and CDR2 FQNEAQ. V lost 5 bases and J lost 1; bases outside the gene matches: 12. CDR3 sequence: CASSLRGGRDPSYNEQFF. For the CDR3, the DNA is TGTGCCAGCAGCCTGCGGGGGGGCCGAGACCCGTCCTACAATGAGCAGTTCTTC.

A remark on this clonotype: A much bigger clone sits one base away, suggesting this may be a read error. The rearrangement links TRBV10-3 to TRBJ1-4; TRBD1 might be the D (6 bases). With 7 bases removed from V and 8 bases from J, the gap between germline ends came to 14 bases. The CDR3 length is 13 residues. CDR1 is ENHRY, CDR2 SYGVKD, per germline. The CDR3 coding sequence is TGTGCCATCAATGAACAGGGAGGGGAAAAACTGTTTTTT. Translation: CAINEQGGEKLFF.

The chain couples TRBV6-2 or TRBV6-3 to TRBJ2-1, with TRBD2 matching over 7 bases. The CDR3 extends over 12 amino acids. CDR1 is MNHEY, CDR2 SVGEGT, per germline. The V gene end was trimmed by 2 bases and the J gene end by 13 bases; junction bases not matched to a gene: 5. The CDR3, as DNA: TGTGCCAGCAGTTACGGCGGGACTAAACAGTTCTTC. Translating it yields CASSYGGTKQFF.

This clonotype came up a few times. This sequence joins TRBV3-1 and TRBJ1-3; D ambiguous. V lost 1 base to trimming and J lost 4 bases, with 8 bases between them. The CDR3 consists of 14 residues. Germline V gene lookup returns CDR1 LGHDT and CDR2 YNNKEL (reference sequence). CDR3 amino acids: CASSQGSWGNTIYF. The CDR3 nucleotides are TGTGCCAGCAGCCAAGGCTCGTGGGGAAACACCATATATTTT.

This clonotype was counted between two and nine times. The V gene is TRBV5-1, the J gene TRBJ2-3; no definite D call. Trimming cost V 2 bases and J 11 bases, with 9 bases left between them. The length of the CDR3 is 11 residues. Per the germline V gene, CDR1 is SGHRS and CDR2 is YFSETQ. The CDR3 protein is CASSLGRGQYF. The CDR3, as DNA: TGCGCCAGCAGCTTAGGACGAGGGCAGTATTTT.

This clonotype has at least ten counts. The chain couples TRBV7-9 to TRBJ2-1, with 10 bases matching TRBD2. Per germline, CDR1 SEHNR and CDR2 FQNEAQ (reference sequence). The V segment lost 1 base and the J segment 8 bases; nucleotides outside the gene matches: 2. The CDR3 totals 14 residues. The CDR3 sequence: CASSLGLAGHEQFF. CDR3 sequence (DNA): TGTGCCAGCAGCTTAGGACTAGCGGGCCATGAGCAGTTCTTC.

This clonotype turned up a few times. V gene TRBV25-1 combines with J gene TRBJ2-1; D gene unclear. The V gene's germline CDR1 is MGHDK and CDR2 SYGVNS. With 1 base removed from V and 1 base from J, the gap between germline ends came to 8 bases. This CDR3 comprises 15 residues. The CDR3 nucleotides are TGTGCCAGCAGTGAATTTGGGTATTCCTACAATGAGCAGTTCTTC. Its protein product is CASSEFGYSYNEQFF. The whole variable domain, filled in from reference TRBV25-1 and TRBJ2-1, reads EADIYQTPRYLVIGTGKKITLECSQTMGHDKMYWYQQDPGMELHLIHYSYGVNSTEKGDLSSESTVSRIRTEHFPLTLESARPSHTSQYLCASSEFGYSYNEQFFGPGTRLTVL.

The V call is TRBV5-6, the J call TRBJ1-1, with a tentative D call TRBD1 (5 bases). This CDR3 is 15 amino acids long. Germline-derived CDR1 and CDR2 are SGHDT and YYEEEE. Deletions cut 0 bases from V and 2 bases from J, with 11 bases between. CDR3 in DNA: TGTGCCAGCAGCTTGGATAGGGGAATTAACACTGAAGCTTTCTTT. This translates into CASSLDRGINTEAFF.

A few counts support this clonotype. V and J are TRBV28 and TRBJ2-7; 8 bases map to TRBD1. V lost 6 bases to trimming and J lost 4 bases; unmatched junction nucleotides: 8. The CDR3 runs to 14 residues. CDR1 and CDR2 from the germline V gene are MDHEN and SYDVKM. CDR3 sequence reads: CASSAGGVIYEQYF. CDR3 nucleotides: TGTGCCAGCAGCGCAGGGGGCGTCATTTACGAGCAGTACTTC. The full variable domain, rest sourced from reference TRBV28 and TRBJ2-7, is DVKVTQSSRYLVKRTGEKVFLECVQDMDHENMFWYRQDPGLGLRLIYFSYDVKMKEKGDIPEGYSVSREKKERFSLILESASTNQTSMYLCASSAGGVIYEQYFGPGTRLTVT.

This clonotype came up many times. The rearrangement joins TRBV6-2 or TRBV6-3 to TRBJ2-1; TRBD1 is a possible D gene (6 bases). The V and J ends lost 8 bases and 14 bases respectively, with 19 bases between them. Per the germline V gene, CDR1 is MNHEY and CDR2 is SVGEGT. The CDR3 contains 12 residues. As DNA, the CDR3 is TGTGCCAGCGGGTCTGAGTGGGGGCAGAAGTTCTTC. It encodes CASGSEWGQKFF.

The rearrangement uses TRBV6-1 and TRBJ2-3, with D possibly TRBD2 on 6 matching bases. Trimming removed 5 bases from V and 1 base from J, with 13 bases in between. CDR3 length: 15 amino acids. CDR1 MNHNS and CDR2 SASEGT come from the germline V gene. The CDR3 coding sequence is TGTGCCAGCAGTAATGCGGGACTTGGCACAGATACGCAGTATTTT. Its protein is CASSNAGLGTDTQYF.

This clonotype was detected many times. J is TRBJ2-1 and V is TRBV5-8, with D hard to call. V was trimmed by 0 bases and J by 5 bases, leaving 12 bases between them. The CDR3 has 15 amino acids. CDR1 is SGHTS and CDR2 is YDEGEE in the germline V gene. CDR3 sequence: CASSLVTETNNEQFF. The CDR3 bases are TGTGCCAGCAGCTTGGTAACGGAGACCAACAATGAGCAGTTCTTC.

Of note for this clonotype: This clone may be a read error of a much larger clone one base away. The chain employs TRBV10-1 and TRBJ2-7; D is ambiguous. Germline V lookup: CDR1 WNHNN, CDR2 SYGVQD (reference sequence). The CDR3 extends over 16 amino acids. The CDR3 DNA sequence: TGCGCCAGCAGTGTGCTGGTGGCGATAATCCCCTACGAGCGGTACTTC. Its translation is CASSVLVAIIPYERYF.

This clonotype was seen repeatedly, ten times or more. The DNA for the CDR3 is TGCGCCAGCAGCCAAGCCGGGGGGCTAAAACTGTTTTTT. Translation gives CASSQAGGLKLFF. The chain joins TRBV4-1 to TRBJ1-4; the D gene is possibly TRBD1 (6 bases). The CDR3 sequence is 13 residues long. Trimming took off 1 base at V and 10 bases at J, with 10 bases between the two ends. Per the germline V gene, CDR1 is MGHRA and CDR2 is YSYEKL.

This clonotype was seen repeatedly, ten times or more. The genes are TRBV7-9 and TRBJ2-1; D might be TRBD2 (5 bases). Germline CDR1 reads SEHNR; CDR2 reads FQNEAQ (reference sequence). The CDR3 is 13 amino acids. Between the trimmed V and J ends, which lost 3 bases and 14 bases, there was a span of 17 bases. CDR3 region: CASSLRETSGEFF. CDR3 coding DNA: TGTGCCAGCAGCTTGAGGGAAACGTCGGGTGAGTTCTTC.

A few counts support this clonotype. This chain's CDR3 is CSVGSQQETQYF. DNA of the CDR3: TGCAGCGTGGGGTCCCAACAAGAGACCCAGTACTTC. This chain uses TRBV29-1 with TRBJ2-5; D remains unclear. CDR1 and CDR2 (germline): SQVTM, ANQGSEA. V dropped 6 bases and J dropped 2 bases, with 10 bases sitting between them. There are 12 residues in the CDR3.

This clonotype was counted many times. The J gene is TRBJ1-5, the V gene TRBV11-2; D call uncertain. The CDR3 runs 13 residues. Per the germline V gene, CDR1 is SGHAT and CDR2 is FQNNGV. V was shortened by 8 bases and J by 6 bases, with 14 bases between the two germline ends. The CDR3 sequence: CASSWTATQPQHF. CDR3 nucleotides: TGTGCCAGCTCTTGGACGGCAACTCAGCCCCAGCATTTT.

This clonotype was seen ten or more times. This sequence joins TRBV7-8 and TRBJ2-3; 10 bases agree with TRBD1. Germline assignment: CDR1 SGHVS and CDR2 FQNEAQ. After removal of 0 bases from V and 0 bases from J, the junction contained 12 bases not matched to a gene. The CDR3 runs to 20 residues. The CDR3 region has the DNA TGTGCCAGCAGCTTAGCATGGGGATACCGGGACAGGGGTAGCACAGATACGCAGTATTTT. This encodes CASSLAWGYRDRGSTDTQYF.